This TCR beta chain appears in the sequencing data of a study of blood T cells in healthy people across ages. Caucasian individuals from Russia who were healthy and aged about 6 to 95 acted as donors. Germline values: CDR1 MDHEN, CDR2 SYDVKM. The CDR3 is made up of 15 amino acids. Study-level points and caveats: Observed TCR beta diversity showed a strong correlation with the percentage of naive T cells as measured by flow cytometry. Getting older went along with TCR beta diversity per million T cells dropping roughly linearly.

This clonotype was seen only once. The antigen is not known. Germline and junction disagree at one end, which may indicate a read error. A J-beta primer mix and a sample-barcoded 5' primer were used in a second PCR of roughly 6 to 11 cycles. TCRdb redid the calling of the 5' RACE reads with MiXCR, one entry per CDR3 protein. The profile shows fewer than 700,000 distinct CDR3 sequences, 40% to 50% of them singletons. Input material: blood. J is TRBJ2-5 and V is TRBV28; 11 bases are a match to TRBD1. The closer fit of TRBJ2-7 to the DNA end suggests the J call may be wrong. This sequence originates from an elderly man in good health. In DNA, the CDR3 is TGTGCCGGCAGCCCCATGGGGACAGGGGGGCTCGAGCAGTACTTC. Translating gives CAGSPMGTGGLEQYF.